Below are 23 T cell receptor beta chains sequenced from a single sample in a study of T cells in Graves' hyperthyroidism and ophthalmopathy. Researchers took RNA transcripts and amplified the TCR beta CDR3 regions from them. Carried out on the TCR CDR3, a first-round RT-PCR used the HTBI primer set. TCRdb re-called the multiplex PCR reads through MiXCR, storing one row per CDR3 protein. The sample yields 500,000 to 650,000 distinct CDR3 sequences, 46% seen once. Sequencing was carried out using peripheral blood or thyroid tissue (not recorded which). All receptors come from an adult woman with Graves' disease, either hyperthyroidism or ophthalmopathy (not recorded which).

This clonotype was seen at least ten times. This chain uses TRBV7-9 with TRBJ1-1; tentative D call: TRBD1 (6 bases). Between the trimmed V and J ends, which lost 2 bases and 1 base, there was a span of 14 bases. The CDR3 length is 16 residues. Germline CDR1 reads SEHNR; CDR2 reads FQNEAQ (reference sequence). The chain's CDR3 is CASSLRKGGKNTEAFF. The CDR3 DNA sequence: TGTGCCAGCAGCTTAAGAAAGGGGGGCAAGAACACTGAAGCTTTCTTT.

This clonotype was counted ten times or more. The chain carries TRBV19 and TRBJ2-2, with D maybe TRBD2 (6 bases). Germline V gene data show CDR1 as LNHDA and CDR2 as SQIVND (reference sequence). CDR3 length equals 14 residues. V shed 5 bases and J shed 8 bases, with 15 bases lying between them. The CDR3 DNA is TGTGCCAGTAGTCTGCGACTAGAGTCGGGGGAGCTGTTTTTT. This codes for CASSLRLESGELFF.

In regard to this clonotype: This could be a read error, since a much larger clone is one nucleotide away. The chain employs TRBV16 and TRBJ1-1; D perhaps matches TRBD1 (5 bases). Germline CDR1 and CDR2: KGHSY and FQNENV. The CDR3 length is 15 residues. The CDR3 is CASGQPGHENTEAFF. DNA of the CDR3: TGTGCCAGCGGCCAACCAGGACACGAGAACACTGAAGCTTTCTTT.

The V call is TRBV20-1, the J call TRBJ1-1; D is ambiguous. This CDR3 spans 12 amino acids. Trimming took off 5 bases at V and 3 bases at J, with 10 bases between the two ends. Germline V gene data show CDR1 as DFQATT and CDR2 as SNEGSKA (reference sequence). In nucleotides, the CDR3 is TGCAGTGCTCCGCCGAGGTACACTGAAGCTTTCTTT. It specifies CSAPPRYTEAFF.

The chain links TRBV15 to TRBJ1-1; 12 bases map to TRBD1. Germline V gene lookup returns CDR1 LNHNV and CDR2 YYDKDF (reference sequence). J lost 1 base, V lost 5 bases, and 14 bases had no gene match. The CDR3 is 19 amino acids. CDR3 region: CATSPRPGTGGTPNTEAFF. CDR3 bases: TGTGCCACCAGCCCCCGACCCGGGACAGGGGGCACTCCGAACACTGAAGCTTTCTTT.

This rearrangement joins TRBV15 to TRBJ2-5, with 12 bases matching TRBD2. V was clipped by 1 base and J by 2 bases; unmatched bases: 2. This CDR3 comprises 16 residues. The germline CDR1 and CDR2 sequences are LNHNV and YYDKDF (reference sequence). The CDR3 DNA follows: TGTGCCACCAGCAGAGCGACTAGCGGGGGACAAGAGACCCAGTACTTC. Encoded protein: CATSRATSGGQETQYF.

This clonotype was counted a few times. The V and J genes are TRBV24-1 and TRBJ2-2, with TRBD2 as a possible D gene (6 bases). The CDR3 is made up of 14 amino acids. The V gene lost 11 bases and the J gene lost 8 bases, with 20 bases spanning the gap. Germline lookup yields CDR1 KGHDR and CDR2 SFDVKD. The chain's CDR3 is CASSRLGRGGELFF. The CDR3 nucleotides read TGTGCCAGCAGCAGACTAGGCCGAGGAGGGGAGCTGTTTTTT.

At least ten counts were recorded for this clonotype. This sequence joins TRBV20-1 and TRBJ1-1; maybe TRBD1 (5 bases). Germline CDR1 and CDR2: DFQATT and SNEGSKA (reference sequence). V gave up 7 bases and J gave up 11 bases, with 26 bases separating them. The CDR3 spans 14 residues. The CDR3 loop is CSVGPNKGVGRAFF. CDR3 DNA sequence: TGCAGTGTGGGGCCAAACAAGGGCGTCGGCCGGGCTTTCTTT.

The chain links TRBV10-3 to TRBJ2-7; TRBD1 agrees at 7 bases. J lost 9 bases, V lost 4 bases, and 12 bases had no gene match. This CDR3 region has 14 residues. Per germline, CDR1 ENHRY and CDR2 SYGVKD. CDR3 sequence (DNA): TGTGCCATCAGTGTGCCCGAGGGGGCCGACGGGCAGTACTTC. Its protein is CAISVPEGADGQYF.

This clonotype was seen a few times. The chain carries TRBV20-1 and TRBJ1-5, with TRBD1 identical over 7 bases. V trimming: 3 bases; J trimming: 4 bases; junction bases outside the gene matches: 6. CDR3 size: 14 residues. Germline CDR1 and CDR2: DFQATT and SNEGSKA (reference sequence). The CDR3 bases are TGCAGTGCTAGGCCGGGACAGCCTAATCAGCCCCAGCATTTT. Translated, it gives CSARPGQPNQPQHF.

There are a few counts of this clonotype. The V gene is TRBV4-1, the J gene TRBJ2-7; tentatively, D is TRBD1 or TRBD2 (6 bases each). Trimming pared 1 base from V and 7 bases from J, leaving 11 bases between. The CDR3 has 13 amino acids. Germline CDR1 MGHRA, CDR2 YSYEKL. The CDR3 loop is CASSQVGGLEQYF. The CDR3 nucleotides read TGCGCCAGCAGCCAAGTAGGGGGGCTGGAGCAGTACTTC.

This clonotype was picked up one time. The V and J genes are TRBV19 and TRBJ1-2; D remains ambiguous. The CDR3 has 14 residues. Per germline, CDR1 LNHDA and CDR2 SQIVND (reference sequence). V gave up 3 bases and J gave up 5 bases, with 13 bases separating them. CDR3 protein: CASSILTGDYGYTF. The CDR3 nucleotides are TGTGCCAGTAGTATCCTTACGGGCGATTATGGCTACACCTTC.

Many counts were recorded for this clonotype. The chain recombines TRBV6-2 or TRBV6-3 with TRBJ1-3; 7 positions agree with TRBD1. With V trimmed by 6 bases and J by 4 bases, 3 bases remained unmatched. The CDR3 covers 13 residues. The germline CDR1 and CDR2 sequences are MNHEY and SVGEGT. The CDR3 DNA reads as TGTGCCAGCAGACTGACAGGGGGAAACACCATATATTTT. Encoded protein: CASRLTGGNTIYF.

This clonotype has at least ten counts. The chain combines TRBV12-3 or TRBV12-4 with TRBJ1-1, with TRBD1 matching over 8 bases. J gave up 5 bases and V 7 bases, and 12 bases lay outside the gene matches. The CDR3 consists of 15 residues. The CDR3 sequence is CASKQHQGAGTEAFF. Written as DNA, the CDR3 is TGTGCCAGCAAACAACATCAGGGGGCCGGTACTGAAGCTTTCTTT.

The CDR3 loop is CASSRGAEKLFF. DNA of the CDR3: TGTGCCAGCAGCAGGGGCGCTGAAAAACTGTTTTTT. The chain uses TRBV6-1 and TRBJ1-4; D is perhaps TRBD1 (6 bases). The length of the CDR3 is 12 residues. The V gene lost 6 bases and the J gene lost 7 bases, with 9 bases spanning the gap. Germline V gene data show CDR1 as MNHNS and CDR2 as SASEGT.

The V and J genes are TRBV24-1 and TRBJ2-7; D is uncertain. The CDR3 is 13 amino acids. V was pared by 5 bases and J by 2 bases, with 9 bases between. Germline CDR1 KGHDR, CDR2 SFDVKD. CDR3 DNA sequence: TGTGCCACCAGTGCCTGGGATGCCTACGAGCAGTACTTC. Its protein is CATSAWDAYEQYF.

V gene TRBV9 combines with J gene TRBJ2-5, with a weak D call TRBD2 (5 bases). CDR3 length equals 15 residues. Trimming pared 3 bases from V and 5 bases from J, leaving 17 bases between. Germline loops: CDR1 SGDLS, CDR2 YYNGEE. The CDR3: CASSARVGRGETQYF. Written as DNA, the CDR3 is TGTGCCAGCAGCGCCCGAGTGGGGAGAGGGGAGACCCAGTACTTC.

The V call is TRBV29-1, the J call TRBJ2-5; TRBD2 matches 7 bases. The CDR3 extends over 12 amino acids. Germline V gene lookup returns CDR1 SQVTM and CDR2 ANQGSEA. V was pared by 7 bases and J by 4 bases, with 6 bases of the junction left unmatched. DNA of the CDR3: TGCAGCGGCGGGAGTGGTAGAGAGACCCAGTACTTC. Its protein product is CSGGSGRETQYF.

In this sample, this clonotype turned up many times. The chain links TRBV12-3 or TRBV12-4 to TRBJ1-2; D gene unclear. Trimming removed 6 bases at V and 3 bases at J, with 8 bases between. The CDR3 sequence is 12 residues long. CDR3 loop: CASSPRYYGYTF. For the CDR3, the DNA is TGTGCCAGCAGCCCCCGGTACTATGGCTACACCTTC.

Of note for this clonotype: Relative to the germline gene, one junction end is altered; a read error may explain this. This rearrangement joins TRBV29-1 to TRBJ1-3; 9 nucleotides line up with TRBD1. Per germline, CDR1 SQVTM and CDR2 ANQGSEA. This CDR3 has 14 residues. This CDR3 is CSVATGGTGNTTYF. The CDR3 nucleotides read TGCAGCGTTGCGACAGGGGGAACTGGAAACACCACATATTTT. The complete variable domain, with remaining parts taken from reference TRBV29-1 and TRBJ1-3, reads SAVISQKPSRDICQRGTSLTIQCQVDSQVTMMFWYRQQPGQSLTLIATANQGSEATYESGFVIDKFPISRPNLTFSTLTVSNMSPEDSSIYLCSVATGGTGNTTYFGEGSWLTVV.

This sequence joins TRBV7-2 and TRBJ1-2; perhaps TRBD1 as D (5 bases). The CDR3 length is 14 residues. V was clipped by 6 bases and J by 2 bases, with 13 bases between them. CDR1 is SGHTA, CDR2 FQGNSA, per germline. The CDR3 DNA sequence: TGTGCCAGCAGACTCTGGGACGGAAACTATGGCTACACCTTC. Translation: CASRLWDGNYGYTF.

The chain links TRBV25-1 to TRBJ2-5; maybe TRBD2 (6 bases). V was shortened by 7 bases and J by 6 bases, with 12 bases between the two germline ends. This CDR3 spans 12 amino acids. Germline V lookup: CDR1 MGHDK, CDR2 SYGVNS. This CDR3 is CASIAGSKTQYF. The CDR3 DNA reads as TGTGCCAGCATTGCGGGGTCCAAGACCCAGTACTTC.

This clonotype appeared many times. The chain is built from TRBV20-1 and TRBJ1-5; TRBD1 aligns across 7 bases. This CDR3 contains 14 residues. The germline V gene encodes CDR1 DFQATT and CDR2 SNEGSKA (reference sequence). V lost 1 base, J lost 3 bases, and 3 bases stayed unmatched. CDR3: CSARVGQYNQPQHF. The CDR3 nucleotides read TGCAGTGCTAGAGTGGGACAGTACAATCAGCCCCAGCATTTT.